A single T cell receptor (beta chain) is shown here with its context. Trimming took 3 bases from V and 0 from J; bases not matched to a gene: 5. The germline CDR1 and CDR2 sequences are DFQATT and SNEGSKA (reference sequence). CDR3 size: 14 residues. This specimen belongs to a study of T cells after yellow fever vaccination. Generation of TCR cDNA used 5'RACE template switching (which added a universal primer site and UMIs). TCRdb analysed the 5' RACE reads with MiXCR anew, one entry per CDR3 protein. The sample contains roughly 520,000 distinct CDR3 sequences, 20% to 25% of which appear only once. This rearrangement joins TRBV20-1 to TRBJ2-7; 7 nucleotides match TRBD1. The sequences come from PBMCs, collected roughly 20 days after the first yellow fever vaccination. The receptor was derived from a young man who received the YFV17D yellow fever vaccine. The CDR3 is CSARTGYPSYEQYF. The CDR3 DNA reads as TGCAGTGCTAGGACAGGGTACCCCTCCTACGAGCAGTACTTC.